These 26 T cell receptor beta chains were all obtained from the same sample, sequenced in a study of blood T cell repertoires in COVID-19. Generated by immunoSEQ multiplex PCR, the TCRdb table keeps only in-frame clones and is missing some. The sample comprises 180,000 or so clones, 80% to 85% of which are singletons, and over 9.5% rests with the top ten. Source material: peripheral blood. Every receptor here comes from a woman aged 80 or over with COVID-19, enrolled during active disease.

This rearrangement joins TRBV19 to TRBJ2-7, with 11 bases aligning to TRBD1. In germline, CDR1 is LNHDA, CDR2 SQIVND (reference sequence). V dropped 5 bases and J dropped 6; count of bases not matched to a gene: 6. This CDR3 is built from 14 residues. CDR3 in amino acids: CASSPGDRGSEQYF. The CDR3 nucleotides read TGTGCCAGTAGTCCCGGGGACAGGGGGTCCGAGCAGTACTTC.

The chain recombines TRBV7-2 with TRBJ2-4; tentative D call: TRBD2 (6 bases). Trimming removed 5 bases from V and 0 bases from J, with 11 bases in between. Germline CDR1 is SGHTA and CDR2 is FQGNSA. The CDR3 consists of 15 residues. CDR3 in DNA: TGTGCCAGCAGCCGGGACTTTCTAGCCAAAAACATTCAGTACTTC. Its protein is CASSRDFLAKNIQYF.

The CDR3 here is CASRAQGNEQYF. CDR3 in DNA: TGTGCCAGCAGAGCACAGGGTAACGAGCAGTACTTC. The chain joins TRBV6-5 to TRBJ2-7, with TRBD1 as a possible D gene (6 bases). Germline CDR1 reads MNHEY; CDR2 reads SVGAGI. CDR3 length: 12 amino acids. The V gene lost 6 bases and the J gene lost 5 bases, with 11 bases spanning the gap.

The CDR3 sequence is CASSLVKGFSGNTIYF. Written as DNA, the CDR3 is TGTGCCAGCAGCTTAGTGAAGGGGTTCTCTGGAAACACCATATATTTT. V and J are TRBV7-2 and TRBJ1-3; maybe TRBD1 (5 bases). In germline, CDR1 is SGHTA, CDR2 FQGNSA. This CDR3 contains 16 residues. The ends were cut back, 1 base at V and 0 bases at J, with 10 bases in the middle. Looking up the rest from reference TRBV7-2 and TRBJ1-3 gives the full variable domain: GAGVSQSPSNKVTEKGKDVELRCDPISGHTALYWYRQSLGQGLEFLIYFQGNSAPDKSGLPSDRFSAERTGGSVSTLTIQRTQQEDSAVYLCASSLVKGFSGNTIYFGEGSWLTVV.

The chain has TRBV4-1 and TRBJ2-2; D not resolved. Germline CDR1 and CDR2: MGHRA and YSYEKL. V gave up 0 bases and J gave up 0 bases, with 14 bases separating them. CDR3 length: 18 amino acids. This chain's CDR3 is CASSQDPGQVTNTGELFF. The DNA of the CDR3 is TGCGCCAGCAGCCAAGACCCAGGCCAAGTAACGAACACCGGGGAGCTGTTTTTT.

This clone has ten or more counts. The V call is TRBV5-1, the J call TRBJ1-3; D gene uncertain. Germline-derived CDR1 and CDR2 are SGHRS and YFSETQ. CDR3 size: 15 residues. The V end was cut by 0 bases, the J end by 0 bases, with 7 bases between. The CDR3 protein is CASSLGLGSGNTIYF. CDR3 bases: TGCGCCAGCAGCTTGGGGCTTGGCTCTGGAAACACCATATATTTT.

The chain uses TRBV5-6 and TRBJ1-5, with 7 bases identical to TRBD1. The trim removed 1 base at V and 5 bases at J, leaving 6 bases unmatched. This CDR3 is built from 15 residues. The germline V gene encodes CDR1 SGHDT and CDR2 YYEEEE. CDR3 loop: CASSLQDRPYQPQHF. In DNA form, the CDR3 reads TGTGCCAGCAGCTTGCAGGACAGGCCTTATCAGCCCCAGCATTTT.

The V and J genes are TRBV27 and TRBJ2-3, with 9 bases lining up with TRBD1. Per germline, CDR1 MNHEY and CDR2 SMNVEV (reference sequence). The J segment lost 5 bases and the V segment lost 0 bases, leaving 9 bases of the junction unmatched. The CDR3 is 17 residues long. The CDR3 bases are TGTGCCAGCAGTTTATCGTCCGGGACAGGGATGGTAGATACGCAGTATTTT. It is translated as CASSLSSGTGMVDTQYF.

V and J are TRBV28 and TRBJ1-1; weak D call: TRBD1 (6 bases). Looked up from germline, CDR1 is MDHEN and CDR2 is SYDVKM. The ends were cut back, 6 bases at V and 11 bases at J, with 16 bases in the middle. The CDR3 is made up of 12 amino acids. This CDR3 is CASSLRGAGAFF. In DNA form, the CDR3 reads TGTGCCAGCAGCCTACGGGGGGCAGGGGCTTTCTTT.

V and J are TRBV7-8 and TRBJ1-5, with D possibly being TRBD1 (5 bases). The CDR3 contains 17 residues. Germline CDR1 reads SGHVS; CDR2 reads FQNEAQ. V shed 5 bases and J shed 3 bases, with 20 bases lying between them. The DNA for the CDR3 is TGTGCCAGCAGCGCCGGACAAGCCATTAGGATCAATCAGCCCCAGCATTTT. Its protein is CASSAGQAIRINQPQHF.

This sequence joins TRBV2 and TRBJ2-1, with D hard to call. The CDR3 has 14 amino acids. CDR1 SNHLY and CDR2 FYNNEI come from the germline V gene. V lost 8 bases to trimming and J lost 3 bases, with 14 bases between them. CDR3 nucleotide sequence: TGTGCCAGCGCAAAAGAGCTTGACTACAATGAGCAGTTCTTC. Translated: CASAKELDYNEQFF.

This clone was counted a single time. The chain carries TRBV2 and TRBJ1-2; 9 positions match TRBD1. The CDR3 runs to 13 residues. Germline CDR1 reads SNHLY; CDR2 reads FYNNEI. Trimming cost V 6 bases and J 6 bases; bases outside gene matches: 5. CDR3 region: CASSGGTGHGYTF. CDR3 coding DNA: TGTGCCAGCAGCGGCGGGACAGGGCATGGCTACACCTTC.

The chain links TRBV18 to TRBJ2-7; D possibly corresponds to TRBD2 (6 bases). Germline CDR1 and CDR2: KGHSH and LQKENI. This CDR3 has 15 residues. The V end was cut by 3 bases, the J end by 2 bases, with 14 bases between. The CDR3 sequence is CASSPKGGVAYEQYF. DNA for the CDR3: TGTGCCAGCTCACCGAAGGGCGGGGTGGCCTACGAGCAGTACTTC.

The chain has TRBV5-5 and TRBJ2-5, with D perhaps TRBD2 (6 bases). Trimming shortened V by 0 bases and J by 5 bases, and 8 bases separated the two germline ends. CDR3 size: 13 residues. Germline lookup yields CDR1 SGHKS and CDR2 YYEKEE (reference sequence). The CDR3 nucleotides are TGTGCCAGCAGCTTGGGGGGAGGTGAGACCCAGTACTTC. Amino acid sequence: CASSLGGGETQYF.

The V gene is TRBV9, the J gene TRBJ2-2; 11 bases line up with TRBD1. The CDR3 runs to 18 residues. V shed 3 bases, J shed 1 base, and the junction held 8 bases outside the gene matches. From germline, CDR1 is SGDLS and CDR2 YYNGEE. CDR3 sequence (DNA): TGTGCCAGCAGCGCCCGGGACAGGGGGGCTAAGAACACCGGGGAGCTGTTTTTT. The encoded protein is CASSARDRGAKNTGELFF.

The chain couples TRBV14 to TRBJ2-1; D possibly corresponds to TRBD2 (5 bases). CDR1 is SGHDN, CDR2 FVKESK, per germline. The V end was cut by 2 bases, the J end by 0 bases, with 11 bases between. There are 16 residues in the CDR3. The CDR3: CASSQQRRSSYNEQFF. The CDR3 DNA is TGTGCCAGCAGCCAACAGCGGAGAAGCTCCTACAATGAGCAGTTCTTC.

This clone occurred many times. The J gene is TRBJ2-7, the V gene TRBV2; TRBD1 might be the D (5 bases). CDR3 size: 12 residues. V lost 4 bases to trimming and J lost 2 bases, with 6 bases between them. The V gene's germline CDR1 is SNHLY and CDR2 FYNNEI. The CDR3 coding sequence is TGTGCCAGCAGTGCGACAGCCTACGAGCAGTACTTC. This codes for CASSATAYEQYF.

The J gene is TRBJ2-3, the V gene TRBV5-1, with 12 bases aligning to TRBD2. CDR3 size: 17 residues. Looked up from germline, CDR1 is SGHRS and CDR2 is YFSETQ. Losses at the gene ends were 4 bases for V and 0 bases for J; bases not matched to a gene: 6. CDR3 loop: CASSPTSGGPSTDTQYF. The CDR3 region has the DNA TGCGCCAGCAGCCCGACTAGCGGGGGCCCTAGCACAGATACGCAGTATTTT. Full variable domain (outside the CDR3, taken from reference TRBV5-1 and TRBJ2-3): KAGVTQTPRYLIKTRGQQVTLSCSPISGHRSVSWYQQTPGQGLQFLFEYFSETQRNKGNFPGRFSGRQFSNSRSEMNVSTLELGDSALYLCASSPTSGGPSTDTQYFGPGTRLTVL.

The V call is TRBV15, the J call TRBJ1-3, with TRBD1 identical over 7 bases. CDR1 and CDR2 from the germline V gene are LNHNV and YYDKDF (reference sequence). This CDR3 contains 19 residues. Trimming took 0 bases from V and 6 from J; bases not matched to a gene: 17. The CDR3 DNA follows: TGTGCCACCAGCAGAGACCCGAGGCACCACAGGGGTGGAGAAAACACCATATATTTT. Translation gives CATSRDPRHHRGGENTIYF. Complete variable domain (other parts from reference TRBV15 and TRBJ1-3): DAMVIQNPRYQVTQFGKPVTLSCSQTLNHNVMYWYQQKSSQAPKLLFHYYDKDFNNEADTPDNFQSRRPNTSFCFLDIRSPGLGDTAMYLCATSRDPRHHRGGENTIYFGEGSWLTVV.

The chain uses TRBV10-3 and TRBJ2-2; TRBD1 agrees at 9 bases. V lost 6 bases and J lost 7; bases outside the gene matches: 12. The CDR3 extends over 16 amino acids. Germline values: CDR1 ENHRY, CDR2 SYGVKD. CDR3 amino acids: CAIRDPGQGKVGELFF. The DNA for the CDR3 is TGTGCCATCAGGGACCCGGGACAGGGTAAAGTCGGGGAGCTGTTTTTT.

The chain couples TRBV2 to TRBJ2-1; D unclear. This CDR3 has 12 residues. V was trimmed by 2 bases and J by 7 bases, leaving 6 bases between them. The V gene's germline CDR1 is SNHLY and CDR2 FYNNEI. The DNA for the CDR3 is TGTGCCAGCAGTGAATTTTCTAATGAGCAGTTCTTC. It codes for CASSEFSNEQFF. Full variable domain (missing parts from reference TRBV2 and TRBJ2-1): EPEVTQTPSHQVTQMGQEVILRCVPISNHLYFYWYRQILGQKVEFLVSFYNNEISEKSEIFDDQFSVERPDGSNFTLKIRSTKLEDSAMYFCASSEFSNEQFFGPGTRLTVL.

The V gene is TRBV20-1, the J gene TRBJ2-7, with 10 bases identical to TRBD2. Germline trimming cut 3 bases from V and 2 bases from J; bases unmatched to any gene: 7. CDR3 length equals 15 residues. CDR1 is DFQATT, CDR2 SNEGSKA, per germline (reference sequence). The CDR3 here is CSASGPAGGPYEQYF. DNA of the CDR3: TGCAGTGCTAGTGGCCCAGCGGGAGGGCCCTACGAGCAGTACTTC.

The chain combines TRBV9 with TRBJ1-2; 10 bases line up with TRBD1. CDR3 length equals 16 residues. Germline CDR1 and CDR2: SGDLS and YYNGEE. V dropped 0 bases and J dropped 7; count of bases not matched to a gene: 9. This CDR3 is CASSVAVRGQGFGYTF. The CDR3 DNA sequence: TGTGCCAGCAGCGTAGCTGTAAGGGGACAGGGGTTTGGCTACACCTTC.

In its sample, this clone was seen a few times. This sequence joins TRBV3-1 (or the pseudogene TRBV3-2) and TRBJ2-7; 12 bases are shared with TRBD2. V lost 4 bases and J lost 8; bases outside the gene matches: 9. Germline V CDR1 and CDR2: LGHDT, YNNKEL (reference sequence). The CDR3 contains 15 residues. This CDR3 is CASSLRTSGKDKQYF. CDR3 DNA: TGTGCCAGCAGCCTGCGGACTAGCGGGAAGGATAAGCAGTACTTC.

V and J are TRBV7-9 and TRBJ2-2; 9 bases line up with TRBD1. The CDR3 totals 15 residues. V dropped 2 bases and J dropped 4; count of bases not matched to a gene: 2. Germline V lookup: CDR1 SEHNR, CDR2 FQNEAQ (reference sequence). DNA of the CDR3: TGTGCCAGCAGCTTAAGACAGGGGGGCACCGGGGAGCTGTTTTTT. It codes for CASSLRQGGTGELFF.

The rearrangement uses TRBV7-2 and TRBJ2-1, with TRBD2 identical over 11 bases. This CDR3 spans 20 amino acids. Germline lookup yields CDR1 SGHTA and CDR2 FQGNSA. J was trimmed by 0 bases and V by 0 bases; bases with no gene match: 10. The CDR3 loop is CASSLAGTSGPFNSYNEQFF. The CDR3 region has the DNA TGTGCCAGCAGCTTAGCTGGGACTAGCGGACCCTTTAACTCCTACAATGAGCAGTTCTTC.